Listed here are 27 T cell receptor beta chains from one sample, sequenced in a study of T-cell memory formation after mild COVID-19. TCRdb reprocessed the 5' RACE reads with MiXCR, giving one entry per CDR3 protein. The table records approximately 89,000 distinct CDR3 sequences, around 27% of them present only once. Input material: PBMCs or a T cell subset sorted from them (not recorded which). Receptors originate from a man aged 18 to 30 who had mild COVID-19 (a few samples of this study predate the infection). Cell type and time point are not known.

This sequence joins TRBV4-1 and TRBJ1-6, with D uncertain. Germline loops: CDR1 MGHRA, CDR2 YSYEKL. The CDR3 is 15 residues long. With 1 base removed from V and 4 bases from J, the gap between germline ends came to 8 bases. DNA of the CDR3: TGCGCCAGCAGCCAAGGGACGCCTTATAATTCACCCCTCCACTTT. This sequence encodes CASSQGTPYNSPLHF.

The chain has TRBV19 and TRBJ1-1; no definite D call. Germline V gene data show CDR1 as LNHDA and CDR2 as SQIVND (reference sequence). Deletions cut 5 bases from V and 3 bases from J, with 7 bases between. The CDR3 covers 12 residues. The CDR3 bases are TGTGCCAGTAGTCGCGGGTACACTGAAGCTTTCTTT. It codes for CASSRGYTEAFF.

This clonotype was detected a few times. The genes are TRBV20-1 and TRBJ2-5; either TRBD1 or TRBD2 may fit D (6 bases each). V was trimmed by 0 bases and J by 1 base, leaving 9 bases between them. Germline CDR1 DFQATT, CDR2 SNEGSKA (reference sequence). The CDR3 extends over 14 amino acids. The CDR3 loop reads CSARDGGFQETQYF. The CDR3 coding sequence is TGCAGTGCTAGAGACGGGGGCTTCCAAGAGACCCAGTACTTC.

This clonotype came up once. The chain has TRBV11-1 and TRBJ1-1; TRBD1 might be the D (5 bases). CDR1 is SGHAT and CDR2 is FQDESV in the germline V gene (reference sequence). Trimming left V 7 bases short and J 4 bases short, with 13 bases between. The CDR3 extends over 13 amino acids. CDR3 protein: CASNPTGGTEAFF. CDR3 DNA: TGTGCCAGCAACCCTACAGGAGGCACTGAAGCTTTCTTT.

The table lists this clonotype with a few counts. The genes are TRBV9 and TRBJ1-2; TRBD1 aligns across 9 bases. The V gene end was trimmed by 2 bases and the J gene end by 2 bases; junction bases not matched to a gene: 13. Germline V lookup: CDR1 SGDLS, CDR2 YYNGEE. The CDR3 contains 18 residues. In nucleotides, the CDR3 is TGTGCCAGCAGCGTTTCCGGGACAGGGTCCTCCCGAAACTATGGCTACACCTTC. Amino acids: CASSVSGTGSSRNYGYTF.

This chain links TRBV5-1 with TRBJ2-7; D is unresolved. Trimming took off 0 bases at V and 3 bases at J, with 4 bases between the two ends. This CDR3 has 12 residues. Germline lookup yields CDR1 SGHRS and CDR2 YFSETQ. The CDR3 spells CASSLENYEQYF. CDR3 DNA: TGCGCCAGCAGCTTGGAGAACTACGAGCAGTACTTC.

The rearrangement links TRBV27 to TRBJ2-5, with 11 positions matching TRBD1. The CDR3 covers 16 residues. The V segment lost 5 bases and the J segment 5 bases; nucleotides outside the gene matches: 10. Germline CDR1 reads MNHEY; CDR2 reads SMNVEV (reference sequence). CDR3: CASSTTGTGGGETQYF. The CDR3 DNA is TGTGCCAGCAGTACTACCGGGACAGGGGGTGGGGAGACCCAGTACTTC.

V and J are TRBV12-3 or TRBV12-4 and TRBJ2-2; no reliable D call. The germline V and J ends were trimmed by 3 bases and 4 bases, with 12 bases remaining between them. This CDR3 comprises 15 residues. The CDR3 DNA reads as TGTGCCAGCAGTTTCATGACACCGGGCACCGGGGAGCTGTTTTTT. Protein product: CASSFMTPGTGELFF.

The rearrangement uses TRBV23-1 and TRBJ2-1; 9 bases fit TRBD1. TRBV23-1 is designated an ORF whose function remains uncertain. The length of the CDR3 is 16 residues. Trimming took 8 bases from V and 6 from J; bases not matched to a gene: 14. The CDR3 loop reads CASVRCRDRDTNEQFF. The DNA for the CDR3 is TGCGCCAGCGTACGATGCCGGGACAGGGACACCAATGAGCAGTTCTTC.

This clonotype was found a few times. The rearrangement links TRBV6-2 or TRBV6-3 to TRBJ2-7; D tentatively reads TRBD1 or TRBD2 (5 bases each). Germline lookup yields CDR1 MNHEY and CDR2 SVGEGT. The CDR3 extends over 14 amino acids. The V and J ends lost 7 bases and 0 bases respectively, with 13 bases between them. The CDR3 nucleotides are TGTGCCAGCATTGGGACCGCCCGCTCCTACGAGCAGTACTTC. Translation: CASIGTARSYEQYF.

This chain connects TRBV28 to TRBJ1-2; D unresolved. The CDR3 sequence is 17 residues long. CDR1 is MDHEN and CDR2 is SYDVKM in the germline V gene. The V end lost 4 bases, the J end lost 1 base, and 19 bases lay between the germline ends. The chain's CDR3 is CASSSLEGGQFNYGYTF. Written as DNA, the CDR3 is TGTGCCAGCAGTTCCCTCGAGGGCGGGCAGTTTAACTATGGCTACACCTTC.

This clonotype was seen a handful of times. J is TRBJ1-3 and V is TRBV18; weak D call: TRBD1 (5 bases). The CDR3 totals 15 residues. With 6 bases removed from V and 4 bases from J, the gap between germline ends came to 16 bases. CDR1 KGHSH and CDR2 LQKENI come from the germline V gene. CDR3 nucleotides: TGTGCCAGCTCGCACGAAGCAGGGTCCGGAAACACCATATATTTT. This translates into CASSHEAGSGNTIYF.

This chain joins TRBV9 and TRBJ2-7, with D perhaps being TRBD1 or TRBD2 (6 bases each). Trimming left V 9 bases short and J 2 bases short, with 18 bases between. This CDR3 contains 14 residues. Germline V CDR1 and CDR2: SGDLS, YYNGEE. The CDR3 DNA reads TGTGCCAAACCCCAGGGGAGGCAAGCCTACGAGCAGTACGTC. Protein: CAKPQGRQAYEQYV.

The chain couples TRBV9 to TRBJ2-7, with 13 bases that match TRBD2. Germline V gene lookup returns CDR1 SGDLS and CDR2 YYNGEE. This CDR3 is built from 15 residues. V lost 4 bases and J lost 3; bases outside the gene matches: 4. The DNA of the CDR3 is TGTGCCAGCAGCTCCGGACTAGCGGGGGACTACGAGCAGTACTTC. Encoded protein: CASSSGLAGDYEQYF.

The sample holds a few counts of this clonotype. This chain connects TRBV10-3 to TRBJ2-2; 9 bases are shared with TRBD1. This CDR3 has 16 residues. J was trimmed by 3 bases and V by 4 bases; bases with no gene match: 6. Per germline, CDR1 ENHRY and CDR2 SYGVKD. CDR3 in DNA: TGTGCCATCAGTGGCAACTGGGACAGGGACACCGGGGAGCTGTTTTTT. It is translated as CAISGNWDRDTGELFF.

This chain joins TRBV27 and TRBJ1-2; possible D gene TRBD1, 6 bases. The germline V gene has CDR1 MNHEY and CDR2 SMNVEV (reference sequence). V gave up 1 base and J gave up 4 bases, with 10 bases separating them. The CDR3 contains 14 residues. The CDR3, as DNA: TGTGCCAGCAGTTTATTAGGGGGGCTCTATGGCTACACCTTC. Its protein product is CASSLLGGLYGYTF.

In this sample, this clonotype turned up a few times. The V call is TRBV19, the J call TRBJ2-1; 10 nucleotides line up with TRBD2. CDR1 and CDR2 from the germline V gene are LNHDA and SQIVND (reference sequence). There are 15 residues in the CDR3. With 4 bases clipped from V and 5 bases from J, the junction kept 5 bases outside the gene matches. As DNA, the CDR3 is TGTGCCAGTAGTAGAACTAGCGGGGACCACAATGAGCAGTTCTTC. Encoded protein: CASSRTSGDHNEQFF.

This clonotype was detected ten times or more. This rearrangement joins TRBV7-9 to TRBJ2-1; D may be TRBD2 (7 bases). Trimming took 4 bases from V and 7 from J, leaving 20 bases between them. Germline values: CDR1 SEHNR, CDR2 FQNEAQ (reference sequence). This CDR3 region has 16 residues. The CDR3 is CASSSRGGLGVNEQFF. In DNA, the CDR3 is TGTGCCAGCAGCTCGAGGGGGGGCCTCGGAGTTAATGAGCAGTTCTTC.

The chain is built from TRBV10-2 and TRBJ2-5, with 9 positions matching TRBD2. Germline CDR1 and CDR2: WSHSY and SAAADI. After removal of 2 bases from V and 5 bases from J, the junction contained 6 bases not matched to a gene. The CDR3 is 15 amino acids. The CDR3 DNA sequence: TGCGCCAGCAGTGAGGGGACTAGCATTCGGGAGACCCAGTACTTC. It translates to CASSEGTSIRETQYF.

The count of this clonotype is one. J is TRBJ2-2 and V is TRBV5-4; a possible D gene is TRBD2 (6 bases). V was shortened by 4 bases and J by 8 bases, with 15 bases between the two germline ends. Germline values: CDR1 SGHNT, CDR2 YYREEE (reference sequence). CDR3 length: 14 amino acids. The CDR3: CASSPAGYGGELFF. CDR3 DNA sequence: TGTGCCAGCAGCCCGGCGGGATATGGGGGGGAGCTGTTTTTT.

This clonotype was seen repeatedly, ten times or more. This chain uses TRBV7-3 with TRBJ1-1, with D hard to call. This CDR3 region has 15 residues. The V and J ends lost 5 bases and 2 bases respectively, with 15 bases between them. The V gene's germline CDR1 is SGHTA and CDR2 FQGTGA. In DNA form, the CDR3 reads TGTGCCAGCAGCCACAGTGGCGGCCTTAACACTGAAGCTTTCTTT. As protein: CASSHSGGLNTEAFF. The whole variable domain, filled in from reference TRBV7-3 and TRBJ1-1, reads GAGVSQTPSNKVTEKGKYVELRCDPISGHTALYWYRQSLGQGPEFLIYFQGTGAADDSGLPNDRFFAVRPEGSVSTLKIQRTERGDSAVYLCASSHSGGLNTEAFFGQGTRLTVV.

The rearrangement uses TRBV7-9 and TRBJ2-7; D is unclear. Trimming removed 5 bases at V and 9 bases at J, with 17 bases between. The CDR3 contains 13 residues. Germline CDR1 SEHNR, CDR2 FQNEAQ (reference sequence). This CDR3 reads CASSNRQIKTQYF. The DNA of the CDR3 is TGTGCCAGCAGCAACCGACAAATTAAGACGCAGTACTTC.

The chain uses TRBV2 and TRBJ2-5; D gene ambiguous. Germline V gives CDR1 SNHLY, CDR2 FYNNEI. This CDR3 has 12 amino acids. V lost 9 bases to trimming and J lost 5 bases, with 13 bases between them. The DNA of the CDR3 is TGTGCCAGTCACCAATATATCGAGACCCAGTACTTC. Translation: CASHQYIETQYF.

The CDR3 loop is CASSKGDIETQYF. In DNA, the CDR3 is TGTGCCAGCTCGAAGGGTGATATAGAGACCCAGTACTTC. The chain couples TRBV6-2 or TRBV6-3 to TRBJ2-5; no clear D gene. Germline V CDR1 and CDR2: MNHEY, SVGEGT. This CDR3 contains 13 residues. V lost 8 bases and J 4 bases, leaving 14 bases between the germline ends.

There are a few counts of this clonotype. The chain joins TRBV10-3 to TRBJ2-3; 7 bases are shared with TRBD1. The CDR3 has 15 residues. The trim removed 4 bases at V and 2 bases at J, leaving 6 bases unmatched. Germline CDR1 reads ENHRY; CDR2 reads SYGVKD. In DNA form, the CDR3 reads TGTGCCATCAGTGCACAGGGGACGAACACAGATACGCAGTATTTT. Translation: CAISAQGTNTDTQYF.

This clonotype occurred once. This sequence joins TRBV7-9 and TRBJ2-6; the D gene is possibly TRBD1 (7 bases). The CDR3 loop spans 17 amino acids. The germline CDR1 and CDR2 sequences are SEHNR and FQNEAQ (reference sequence). V lost 5 bases and J lost 1, with 15 bases in between. DNA of the CDR3: TGTGCCAGCAGCGGGCGGGACAGAAGGTCTGGGGCCAACGTCCTGACTTTC. Amino acid sequence: CASSGRDRRSGANVLTF.

The chain joins TRBV4-1 to TRBJ1-5; tentatively, D is TRBD1 (5 bases). Germline CDR1 and CDR2: MGHRA and YSYEKL. Trimming removed 0 bases at V and 6 bases at J, with 6 bases between. CDR3 size: 13 residues. CDR3 amino acids: CASSQEGGQPQHF. CDR3 DNA: TGCGCCAGCAGCCAAGAGGGGGGTCAGCCCCAGCATTTT.